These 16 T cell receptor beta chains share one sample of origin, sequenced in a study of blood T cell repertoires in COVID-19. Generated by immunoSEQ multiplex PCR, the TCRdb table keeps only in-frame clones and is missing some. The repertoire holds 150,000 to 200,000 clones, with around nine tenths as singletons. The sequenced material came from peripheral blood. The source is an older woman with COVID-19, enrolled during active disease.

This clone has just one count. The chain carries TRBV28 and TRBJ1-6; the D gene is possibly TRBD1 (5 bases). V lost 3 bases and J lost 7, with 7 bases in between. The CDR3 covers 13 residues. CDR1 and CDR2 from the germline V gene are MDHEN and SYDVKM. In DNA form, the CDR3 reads TGTGCCAGCAGTTTTTCAGGGAATTCACCCCTCCACTTT. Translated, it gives CASSFSGNSPLHF.

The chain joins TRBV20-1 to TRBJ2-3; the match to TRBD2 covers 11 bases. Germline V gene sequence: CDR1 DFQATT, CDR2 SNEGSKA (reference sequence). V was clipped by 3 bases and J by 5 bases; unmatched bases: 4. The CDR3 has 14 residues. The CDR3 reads CSASSGGVVDTQYF. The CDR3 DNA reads TGCAGTGCTAGTAGCGGGGGGGTTGTAGATACGCAGTATTTT.

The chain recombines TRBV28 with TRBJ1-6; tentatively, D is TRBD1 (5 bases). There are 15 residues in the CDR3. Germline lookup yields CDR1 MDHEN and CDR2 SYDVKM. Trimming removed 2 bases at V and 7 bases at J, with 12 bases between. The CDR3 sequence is CASSLTGLLNSPLHF. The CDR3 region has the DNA TGTGCCAGCAGTTTAACAGGTCTGCTAAATTCACCCCTCCACTTT.

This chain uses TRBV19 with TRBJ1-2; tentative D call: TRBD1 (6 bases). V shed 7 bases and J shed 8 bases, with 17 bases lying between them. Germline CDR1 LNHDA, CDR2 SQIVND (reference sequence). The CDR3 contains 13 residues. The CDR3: CASKGDDRSGYTF. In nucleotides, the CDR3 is TGTGCCAGTAAAGGGGATGACAGGTCCGGCTACACCTTC.

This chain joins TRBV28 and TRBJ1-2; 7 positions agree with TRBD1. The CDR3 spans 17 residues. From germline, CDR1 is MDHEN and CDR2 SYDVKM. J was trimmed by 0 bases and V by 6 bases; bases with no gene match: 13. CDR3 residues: CASSLDQSGGTNYGYTF. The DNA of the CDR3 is TGTGCCAGCAGCTTAGATCAGTCAGGGGGGACTAACTATGGCTACACCTTC.

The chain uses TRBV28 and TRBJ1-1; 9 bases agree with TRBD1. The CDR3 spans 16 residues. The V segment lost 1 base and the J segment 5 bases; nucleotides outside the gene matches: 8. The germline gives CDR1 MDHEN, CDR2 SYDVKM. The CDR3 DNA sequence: TGTGCCAGCAGTTTATTTTATACAGGGGGCCGAACTGAAGCTTTCTTT. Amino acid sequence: CASSLFYTGGRTEAFF.

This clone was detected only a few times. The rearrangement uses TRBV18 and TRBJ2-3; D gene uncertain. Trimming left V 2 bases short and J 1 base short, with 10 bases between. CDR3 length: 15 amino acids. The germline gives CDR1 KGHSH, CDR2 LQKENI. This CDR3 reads CASSPVEWGTDTQYF. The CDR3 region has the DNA TGTGCCAGCTCACCAGTGGAGTGGGGCACAGATACGCAGTATTTT.

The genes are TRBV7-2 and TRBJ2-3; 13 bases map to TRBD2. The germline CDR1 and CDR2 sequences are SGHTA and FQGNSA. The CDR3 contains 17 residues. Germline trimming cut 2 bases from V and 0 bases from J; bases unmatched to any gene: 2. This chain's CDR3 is CASSLKLAGGSTDTQYF. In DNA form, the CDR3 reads TGTGCCAGCAGCTTAAAACTAGCGGGGGGGAGCACAGATACGCAGTATTTT.

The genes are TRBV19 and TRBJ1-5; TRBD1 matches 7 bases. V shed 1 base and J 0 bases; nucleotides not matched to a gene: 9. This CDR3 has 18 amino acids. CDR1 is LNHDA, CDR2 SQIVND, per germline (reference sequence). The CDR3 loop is CASSIAPFDRVSNQPQHF. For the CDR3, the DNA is TGTGCCAGTAGTATAGCCCCCTTTGACAGGGTTAGCAATCAGCCCCAGCATTTT.

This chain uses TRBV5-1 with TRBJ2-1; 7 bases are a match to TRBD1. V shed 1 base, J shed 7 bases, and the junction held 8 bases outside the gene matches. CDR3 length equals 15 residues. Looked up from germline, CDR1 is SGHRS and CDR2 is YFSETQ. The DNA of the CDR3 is TGCGCCAGCAGCTTGAAGGACAGGACGCCTAATGAGCAGTTCTTC. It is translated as CASSLKDRTPNEQFF.

CDR3 region: CASSLAGKPQHF. The CDR3 DNA sequence: TGTGCCAGCAGTTTGGCGGGAAAGCCCCAGCATTTT. The genes are TRBV28 and TRBJ1-5; D remains ambiguous. V dropped 3 bases and J dropped 8 bases, with 8 bases sitting between them. Germline V gene data show CDR1 as MDHEN and CDR2 as SYDVKM. The CDR3 covers 12 residues.

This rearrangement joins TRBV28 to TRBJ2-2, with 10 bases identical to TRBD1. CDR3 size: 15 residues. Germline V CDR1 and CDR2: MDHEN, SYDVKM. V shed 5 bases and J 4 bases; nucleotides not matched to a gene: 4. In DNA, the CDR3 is TGTGCCAGCAGTCGACAGGGGGCGGGCACCGGGGAGCTGTTTTTT. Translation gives CASSRQGAGTGELFF.

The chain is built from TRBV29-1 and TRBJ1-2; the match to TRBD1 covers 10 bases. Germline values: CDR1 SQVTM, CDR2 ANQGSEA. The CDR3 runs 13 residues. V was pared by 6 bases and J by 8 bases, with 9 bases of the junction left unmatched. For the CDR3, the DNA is TGCAGCGTCAGGACAGGGGGATTATGGGGCTACACCTTC. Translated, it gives CSVRTGGLWGYTF.

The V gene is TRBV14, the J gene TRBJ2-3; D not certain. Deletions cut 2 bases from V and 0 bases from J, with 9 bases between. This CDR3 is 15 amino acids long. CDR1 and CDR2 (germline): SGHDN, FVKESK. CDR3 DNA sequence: TGTGCCAGCAGCCAAAACCCGACTAGCACAGATACGCAGTATTTT. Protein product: CASSQNPTSTDTQYF. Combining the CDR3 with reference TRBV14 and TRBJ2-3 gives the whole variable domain EAGVTQFPSHSVIEKGQTVTLRCDPISGHDNLYWYRRVMGKEIKFLLHFVKESKQDESGMPNNRFLAERTGGTYSTLKVQPAELEDSGVYFCASSQNPTSTDTQYFGPGTRLTVL.

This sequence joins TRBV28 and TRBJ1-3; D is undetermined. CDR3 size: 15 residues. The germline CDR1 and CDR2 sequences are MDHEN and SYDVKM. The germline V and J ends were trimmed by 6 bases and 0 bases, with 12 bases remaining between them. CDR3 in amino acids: CASRLKLNSGNTIYF. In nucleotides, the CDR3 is TGTGCCAGCAGGCTGAAGCTGAACTCTGGAAACACCATATATTTT.

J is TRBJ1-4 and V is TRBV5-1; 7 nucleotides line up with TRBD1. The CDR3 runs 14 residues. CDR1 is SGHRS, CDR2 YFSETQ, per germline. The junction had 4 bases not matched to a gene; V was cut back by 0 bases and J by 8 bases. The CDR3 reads CASSLGGGEEKLFF. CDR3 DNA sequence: TGCGCCAGCAGCTTGGGAGGGGGCGAGGAAAAACTGTTTTTT.